The entry that follows covers one T cell receptor (beta chain) sequence. Its antigen is as yet unknown. V lost 0 bases and J lost 15; bases outside the gene matches: 12. Germline V gives CDR1 WSHSY, CDR2 SAAADI. The length of the CDR3 is 17 residues. The data were obtained in a study of Ad26.COV2.S vaccination and SARS-CoV-2 variants. Whole-study results and caveats: Measurement of non-spike TCR breadth gave similar results in vaccine and placebo recipients.

The method was immunoSEQ multiplex PCR; TCRdb's version includes in-frame clones alone and lacks a portion of them. The sample shows more than 150,000 clones, around 88% of them seen only once. The sequence derives from a human donor who had recovered from COVID-19. The J gene is TRBJ2-1, the V gene TRBV10-2, with 15 nucleotides matching TRBD2. Source: peripheral blood, taken after recovery from COVID-19. The CDR3 nucleotides are TGCGCCAGCAGTGAGTCGTCGGTACCGGGACTAGCGGGGGGTACGTTCTTC. Translating it yields CASSESSVPGLAGGTFF.